These T cell receptor beta chains were read from a single sample in a study of cytomegalovirus exposure and HLA in healthy donors. Using immunoSEQ multiplex PCR, the repertoire was profiled, and TCRdb retains in-frame clones only, with some absent. The sample has about 120,000 clones, about 80% seen once. Sequencing was done on a sample of PBMCs. The receptors were sampled from a female donor in good health and CMV-seronegative. Each CDR3 is given with its conserved first and last residue. D genes are given only for firm matches. Clone size is given for some rows only: seen once, a few or many times, or a class if the clone is expanded.

14,TRBJ2-7,TRBV6-1,.,TRBD1,CASSSRDRGVEQYF,TGTGCCAGCAGTTCCCGGGACAGGGGCGTCGAGCAGTACTTC
11,TRBJ1-1,TRBV10-2,.,.,CASAGNTEAFF,TGCGCCAGCGCGGGGAACACTGAAGCTTTCTTT
11,TRBJ1-2,TRBV6-5,.,.,CASSPGVGYTF,TGTGCCAGCAGTCCCGGAGTTGGCTACACCTTC
14,TRBJ2-7,TRBV27,once,.,CASSLGAGGYEQYF,TGTGCCAGCAGTTTGGGGGCTGGGGGATACGAGCAGTACTTC
15,TRBJ1-6,TRBV2,.,.,CARGEKSSYNSPLHF,TGTGCTCGCGGAGAGAAAAGCTCCTATAATTCACCCCTCCACTTT
16,TRBJ2-5,TRBV9,.,TRBD1,CASSPRQGSPQETQYF,TGTGCCAGCAGCCCCCGACAGGGAAGCCCCCAAGAGACCCAGTACTTC
14,TRBJ2-3,TRBV2,.,.,CASRGGYSTDTQYF,TGTGCCAGCAGGGGGGGATATTCCACAGATACGCAGTATTTT
14,TRBJ1-4,TRBV5-4,once,TRBD1,CASSRGTVNEKLFF,TGTGCCAGCAGCCGAGGGACAGTTAATGAAAAACTGTTTTTT
15,TRBJ2-1,TRBV6-6,.,TRBD2,CASSWGLAEYNEQFF,TGTGCCAGCAGTTGGGGACTAGCGGAGTACAATGAGCAGTTCTTC
17,TRBJ2-1,TRBV5-5,.,TRBD2,CASSQASGRVEDNEQFF,TGTGCCAGCAGCCAAGCTTCGGGGAGGGTGGAGGATAATGAGCAGTTCTTC
15,TRBJ1-1,TRBV10-1,.,.,CASSESGRGNTEAFF,TGCGCCAGCAGTGAATCGGGCAGGGGAAACACTGAAGCTTTCTTT
14,TRBJ1-5,TRBV13,.,.,CASSAGGVNQPQHF,TGTGCCAGCAGCGCTGGGGGGGTGAATCAGCCCCAGCATTTT
15,TRBJ2-7,TRBV5-1,.,TRBD2,CASSLSTSGPYEQYF,TGCGCCAGCAGCTTGTCGACTAGCGGTCCTTACGAGCAGTACTTC
11,TRBJ1-1,TRBV27,.,.,CASSRGTEAFF,TGTGCCAGCAGCCGCGGCACTGAAGCTTTCTTT
16,TRBJ2-3,TRBV30,once,TRBD2,CAWSVAGALLTDTQYF,TGTGCCTGGAGTGTAGCGGGGGCCCTCCTCACAGATACGCAGTATTTT
14,TRBJ2-2,TRBV4-2,once,.,CASSQGEDTGELFF,TGTGCCAGCAGCCAAGGAGAAGACACCGGGGAGCTGTTTTTT
13,TRBJ2-2,TRBV9,.,.,CASRAGNTGELFF,TGTGCCAGCAGAGCAGGGAACACCGGGGAGCTGTTTTTT
15,TRBJ1-3,TRBV11-2,.,.,CASSSYVSSGNTIYF,TGTGCCAGCAGCTCCTATGTTAGCTCTGGAAACACCATATATTTT
15,TRBJ2-2,TRBV6-5,.,TRBD2,CASSRGGQVTGELFF,TGTGCCAGCAGTCGGGGGGGCCAGGTCACCGGGGAGCTGTTTTTT
15,TRBJ2-3,TRBV5-1,.,TRBD2,CASSRTSGSTDTQYF,TGCGCCAGCAGCCGGACTAGCGGGAGCACAGATACGCAGTATTTT
13,TRBJ1-3,TRBV5-5,.,.,CASSFTSGNTIYF,TGTGCCAGCAGCTTTACATCAGGAAACACCATATATTTT
15,TRBJ1-3,TRBV30,.,TRBD1,CAWSVSRGSGNTIYF,TGTGCCTGGAGTGTAAGCAGGGGGTCTGGAAACACCATATATTTT
13,TRBJ2-5,TRBV30,.,.,CAWSVGGRETQYF,TGTGCCTGGAGTGTAGGAGGGAGAGAGACCCAGTACTTC
14,TRBJ2-1,TRBV4-1,.,TRBD2,CASSLSGGAGEQFF,TGCGCCAGCAGCCTTTCCGGGGGGGCAGGAGAGCAGTTCTTC
14,TRBJ2-2,TRBV6-1,few,.,CASSVQADTGELFF,TGTGCCAGCAGTGTCCAGGCCGACACCGGGGAGCTGTTTTTT
13,TRBJ1-2,TRBV12-5,once,.,CASGEQGDDGYTF,TGTGCTAGTGGCGAACAGGGAGATGATGGCTACACCTTC
14,TRBJ2-1,TRBV9,.,TRBD2,CASSAGLAGYEQFF,TGTGCCAGCAGCGCCGGACTAGCGGGGTATGAGCAGTTCTTC
14,TRBJ2-3,TRBV19,.,.,CASSSSSVTDTQYF,TGTGCCAGTAGTAGTTCAAGCGTGACAGATACGCAGTATTTT
13,TRBJ2-5,TRBV30,.,TRBD1,CAWSRQGGETQYF,TGTGCCTGGAGCCGACAGGGCGGCGAGACCCAGTACTTC
14,TRBJ1-2,TRBV5-4,.,TRBD1,CASSLVGTGYGYTF,TGTGCCAGCAGCTTGGTCGGGACAGGCTATGGCTACACCTTC
15,TRBJ2-3,TRBV10-3,few,TRBD1,CAIKPDRGETDTQYF,TGTGCCATTAAGCCGGACAGGGGGGAGACAGATACGCAGTATTTT
17,TRBJ1-3,TRBV5-6,few,.,CASSPAGGVLSGNTIYF,TGTGCCAGCAGCCCGGCTGGCGGGGTACTCTCCGGAAACACCATATATTTT
17,TRBJ1-4,TRBV30,few,.,CAWNQGAGGGPGEKLFF,TGTGCCTGGAATCAAGGGGCCGGGGGAGGGCCTGGCGAAAAACTGTTTTTT
14,TRBJ1-1,TRBV5-4,.,.,CASSLLGVNTEAFF,TGTGCCAGCAGCTTGCTGGGCGTGAACACTGAAGCTTTCTTT
13,TRBJ2-1,TRBV30,.,.,CAWTGQLANEQFF,TGTGCCTGGACCGGACAGTTAGCGAATGAGCAGTTCTTC
14,TRBJ2-3,TRBV13,.,.,CASSLGQGTDTQYF,TGTGCCAGCAGCTTAGGCCAGGGCACAGATACGCAGTATTTT